A single sample is the source of the 8 T cell receptor beta chains below, sequenced in a study of cytomegalovirus exposure and HLA in healthy donors. PCR employed 60 Vbeta and 13 Jbeta primers. Assay used: immunoSEQ multiplex PCR; TCRdb lists only in-frame clones, some missing. The table lists tens of thousands of clones, around 72% of them singletons, with 12% in the top ten. Sequencing was done on a sample of PBMCs. The receptors here all came from a woman in her thirties or forties in good health and CMV-seropositive.

Worth noting for this clone: Other nucleotide sequences in the sample specify the same CDR3. The genes are TRBV9 and TRBJ2-3; 13 nucleotides agree with TRBD2. The junction had 5 bases not matched to a gene; V was cut back by 0 bases and J by 1 base. CDR1 SGDLS and CDR2 YYNGEE come from the germline V gene. The CDR3 length is 18 residues. CDR3 protein: CASSVARTSGGRTDTQYF. CDR3 DNA sequence: TGTGCCAGCAGCGTAGCTAGGACTAGCGGGGGACGCACAGATACGCAGTATTTT.

The V gene is TRBV6-5, the J gene TRBJ2-5, with 11 bases matching TRBD2. There are 14 residues in the CDR3. V lost 9 bases to trimming and J lost 1 base; unmatched junction nucleotides: 4. Germline V gene data show CDR1 as MNHEY and CDR2 as SVGAGI. The DNA of the CDR3 is TGTGCCAGTCGACTAGCGGGGATCCAAGAGACCCAGTACTTC. It encodes CASRLAGIQETQYF.

The rearrangement uses TRBV5-1 and TRBJ2-7; maybe TRBD1 (6 bases). This CDR3 region has 13 residues. V gave up 2 bases and J gave up 6 bases, with 12 bases separating them. Germline CDR1 and CDR2: SGHRS and YFSETQ. The CDR3 loop is CASSLPGVTEQYF. The CDR3 nucleotides read TGCGCCAGCAGCTTACCAGGGGTAACCGAGCAGTACTTC.

The gene calls are TRBV14 and TRBJ1-2, with no clear D. This CDR3 spans 13 amino acids. CDR1 and CDR2 from the germline V gene are SGHDN and FVKESK. V lost 2 bases to trimming and J lost 8 bases, with 12 bases between them. The CDR3 DNA is TGTGCCAGCAGCCAATCGAGGTCCATGGGCTACACCTTC. Translating gives CASSQSRSMGYTF. Using reference TRBV14 and TRBJ1-2 for the parts outside the CDR3, the full variable domain is EAGVTQFPSHSVIEKGQTVTLRCDPISGHDNLYWYRRVMGKEIKFLLHFVKESKQDESGMPNNRFLAERTGGTYSTLKVQPAELEDSGVYFCASSQSRSMGYTFGSGTRLTVV.

This clone was seen repeatedly, ten times or more. The rearrangement joins TRBV6-5 to TRBJ2-7; TRBD1 aligns across 9 bases. Trimming cost V 2 bases and J 4 bases; bases outside gene matches: 9. This CDR3 comprises 16 residues. Germline CDR1 and CDR2: MNHEY and SVGAGI. The CDR3 DNA is TGTGCCAGCAGTTACGACGCCGGGACAGGGAGTTACGAGCAGTACTTC. This encodes CASSYDAGTGSYEQYF.

The rearrangement joins TRBV7-9 to TRBJ2-7; 8 bases agree with TRBD1. CDR1 and CDR2 from the germline V gene are SEHNR and FQNEAQ (reference sequence). The CDR3 runs 15 residues. The V segment lost 3 bases and the J segment 0 bases; nucleotides outside the gene matches: 4. CDR3 DNA: TGTGCCAGCAGCTTGGGGGACAGGCCCTCCTACGAGCAGTACTTC. Amino acids: CASSLGDRPSYEQYF.

This clone has more than one count but fewer than ten. V and J are TRBV11-2 and TRBJ2-5, with TRBD1 identical over 9 bases. The CDR3 covers 15 residues. Trimming at V came to 1 base and at J to 4 bases, leaving 4 bases not matched to a gene. Germline values: CDR1 SGHAT, CDR2 FQNNGV. Here the CDR3 reads CASSLGDRVAETQYF. The CDR3 nucleotides read TGTGCCAGCAGCTTAGGGGACAGGGTTGCAGAGACCCAGTACTTC.

CDR3 sequence: CASSQSRALGGAEGYTF. The CDR3 bases are TGCGCCAGCAGTCAATCGAGGGCCTTAGGGGGCGCGGAAGGCTACACCTTC. V is TRBV23-1 and J is TRBJ1-2, with TRBD1 matching over 7 bases. TRBV23-1 belongs to the ORF category, with a function that is uncertain. J was trimmed by 8 bases and V by 0 bases; bases with no gene match: 15. CDR3 length equals 17 residues.